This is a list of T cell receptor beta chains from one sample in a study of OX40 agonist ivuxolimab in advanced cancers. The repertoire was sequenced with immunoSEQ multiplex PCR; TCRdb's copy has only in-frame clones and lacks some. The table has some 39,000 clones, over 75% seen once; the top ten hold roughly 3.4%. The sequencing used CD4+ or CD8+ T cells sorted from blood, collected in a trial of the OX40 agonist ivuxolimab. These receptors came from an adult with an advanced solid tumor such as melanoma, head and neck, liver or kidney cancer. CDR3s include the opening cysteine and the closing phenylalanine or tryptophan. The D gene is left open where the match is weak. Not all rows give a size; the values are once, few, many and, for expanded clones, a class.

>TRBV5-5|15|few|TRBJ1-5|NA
CASSLGQYSNQPQHF
TGTGCCAGCAGCTTAGGACAGTATAGCAATCAGCCCCAGCATTTT
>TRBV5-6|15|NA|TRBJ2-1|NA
CASSRRLFQYNEQFF
TGTGCCAGCAGCAGACGACTTTTCCAATACAATGAGCAGTTCTTC
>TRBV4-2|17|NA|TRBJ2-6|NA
CASSQEDINSGANVLTF
TGTGCCAGCAGCCAGGAGGATATCAATTCTGGGGCCAACGTCCTGACTTTC
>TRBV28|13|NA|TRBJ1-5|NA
CASKGAGNQPQHF
TGTGCCAGCAAGGGCGCCGGCAATCAGCCCCAGCATTTT
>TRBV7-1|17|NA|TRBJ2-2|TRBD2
CASSSTPLAGGPGELFF
TGTGCCAGCAGCTCAACTCCACTAGCGGGAGGTCCCGGGGAGCTGTTTTTT
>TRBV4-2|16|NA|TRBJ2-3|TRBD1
CASSQVGQGATDTQYF
TGTGCCAGCAGCCAAGTCGGCCAGGGGGCCACAGATACGCAGTATTTT
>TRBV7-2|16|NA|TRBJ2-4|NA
CASSPRQGLAKNIQYF
TGTGCCAGCAGCCCCAGACAGGGACTAGCCAAAAACATTCAGTACTTC
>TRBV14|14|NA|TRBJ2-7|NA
CASSFQEGPYEQYF
TGTGCCAGCAGCTTTCAAGAGGGGCCCTACGAGCAGTACTTC
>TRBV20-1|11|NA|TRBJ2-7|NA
CSARDVHEQYF
TGCAGTGCTAGAGACGTCCACGAGCAGTACTTC
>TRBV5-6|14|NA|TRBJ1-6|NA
CASSLGRSVSPLHF
TGTGCCAGCAGCTTGGGCAGATCCGTGTCACCCCTCCACTTT
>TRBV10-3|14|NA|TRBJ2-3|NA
CAISESGPTDTQYF
TGTGCCATCAGTGAGAGCGGCCCCACAGATACGCAGTATTTT
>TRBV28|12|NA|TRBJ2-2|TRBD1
CASNRGNGELFF
TGTGCCAGCAACAGGGGTAACGGGGAGCTGTTTTTT
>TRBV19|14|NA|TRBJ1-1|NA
CASSKQGGRTEAFF
TGTGCCAGTAGCAAGCAGGGAGGGCGGACTGAAGCTTTCTTT
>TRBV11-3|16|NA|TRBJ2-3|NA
CASSWTHGPSTDTQYF
TGTGCCAGCAGCTGGACTCACGGCCCCAGCACAGATACGCAGTATTTT
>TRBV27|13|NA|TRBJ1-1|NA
CASSFRTNTEAFF
TGTGCCAGCAGTTTTAGGACGAACACTGAAGCTTTCTTT
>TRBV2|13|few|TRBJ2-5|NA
CASSMTSQETQYF
TGTGCCAGCTCCATGACATCTCAAGAGACCCAGTACTTC
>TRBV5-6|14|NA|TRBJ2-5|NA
CASSLARREETQYF
TGTGCCAGCAGCTTGGCCAGGAGGGAAGAGACCCAGTACTTC
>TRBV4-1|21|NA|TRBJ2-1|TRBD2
CASSQPAARIAGNSRGNEQFF
TGCGCCAGCAGCCAACCCGCGGCTAGGATAGCGGGGAACTCAAGGGGCAATGAGCAGTTCTTC
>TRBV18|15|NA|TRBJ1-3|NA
CASSAASFSGNTIYF
TGTGCCAGCTCAGCCGCGTCGTTCTCTGGAAACACCATATATTTT
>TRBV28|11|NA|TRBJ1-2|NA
CASRWAYGYTF
TGTGCCAGCAGATGGGCGTATGGCTACACCTTC
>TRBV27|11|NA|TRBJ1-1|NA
CASKTEFSAFF
TGTGCCAGCAAGACGGAATTCTCAGCTTTCTTT
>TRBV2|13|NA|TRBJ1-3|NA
CASSQDPGNTIYF
TGTGCCAGCAGCCAAGATCCTGGAAACACCATATATTTT
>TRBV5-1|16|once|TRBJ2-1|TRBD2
CASSFLGLAGNNEQFF
TGCGCCAGCAGCTTTCTTGGGCTAGCGGGTAACAATGAGCAGTTCTTC
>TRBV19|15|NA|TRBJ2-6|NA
CASTPGDSGANVLTF
TGTGCCAGTACTCCTGGTGACTCTGGGGCCAACGTCCTGACTTTC
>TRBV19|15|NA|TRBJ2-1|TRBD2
CASSIPSGGRNEQFF
TGTGCCAGTAGTATTCCCAGCGGGGGGAGAAATGAGCAGTTCTTC
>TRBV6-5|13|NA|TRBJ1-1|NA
CASSYPSGTEAFF
TGTGCCAGCAGTTACCCCTCGGGCACTGAAGCTTTCTTT
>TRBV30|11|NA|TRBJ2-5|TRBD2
CAWGLGETQYF
TGTGCCTGGGGACTAGGGGAGACCCAGTACTTC
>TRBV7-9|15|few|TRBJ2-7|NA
CASSLAGGATYEQYF
TGTGCCAGCAGCTTAGCGGGCGGGGCAACCTACGAGCAGTACTTC
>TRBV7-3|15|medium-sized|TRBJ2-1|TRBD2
CASSWASGMGNEQFF
TGTGCCAGCAGCTGGGCTAGCGGGATGGGGAATGAGCAGTTCTTC
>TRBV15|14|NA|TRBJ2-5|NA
CATSRDRGKETQYF
TGTGCCACCAGCAGAGACAGGGGCAAGGAGACCCAGTACTTC
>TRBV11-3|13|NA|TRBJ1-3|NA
CASSPLRKSTIYF
TGTGCCAGCAGCCCCCTAAGGAAAAGCACCATATATTTT
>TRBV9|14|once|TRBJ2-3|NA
CASSVEVEGLAQYF
TGTGCCAGCAGCGTAGAGGTAGAAGGGCTCGCGCAGTATTTT
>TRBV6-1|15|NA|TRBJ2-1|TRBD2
CASSSRTSGRGGPFF
TGTGCCAGCAGTTCCCGGACTAGCGGGAGGGGAGGGCCGTTCTTC
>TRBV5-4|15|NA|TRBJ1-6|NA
CASNPGGSTHSPLHF
TGTGCCAGCAACCCTGGAGGGTCCACACATTCACCCCTCCACTTT
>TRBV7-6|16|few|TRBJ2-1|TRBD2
CASSRLITGGNNEQFF
TGTGCCAGCAGCCGTCTGATAACGGGAGGGAACAATGAGCAGTTCTTC
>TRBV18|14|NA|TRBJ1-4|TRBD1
CASATGATAEKLFF
TGTGCCAGCGCGACAGGGGCCACCGCAGAAAAACTGTTTTTT
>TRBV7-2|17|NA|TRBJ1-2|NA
CASSRWEGRSVTYGYTF
TGTGCCAGCAGTCGCTGGGAGGGACGCAGCGTGACCTATGGCTACACCTTC
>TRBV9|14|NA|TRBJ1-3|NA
CASSVAGTGNTIYF
TGTGCCAGCAGCGTAGCCGGAACTGGAAACACCATATATTTT
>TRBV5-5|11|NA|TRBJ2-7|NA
CASSLINEQYF
TGTGCCAGCAGCTTGATTAACGAGCAGTACTTC
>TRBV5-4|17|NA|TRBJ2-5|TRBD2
CASSLGYWREVEETQYF
TGTGCCAGCAGCTTGGGGTACTGGCGGGAGGTAGAGGAGACCCAGTACTTC
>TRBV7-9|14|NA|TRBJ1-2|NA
CASSFGGAGYGYTF
TGTGCCAGCAGCTTCGGGGGGGCCGGCTATGGCTACACCTTC
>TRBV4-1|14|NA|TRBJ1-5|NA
CASSQDGTGTAQHF
TGCGCCAGCAGCCAAGATGGGACGGGAACGGCCCAGCATTTT
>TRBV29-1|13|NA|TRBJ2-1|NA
CSAAGQTRGEQFF
TGCAGCGCCGCGGGACAGACCAGGGGTGAGCAGTTCTTC
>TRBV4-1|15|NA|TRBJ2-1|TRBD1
CASSLLGDRVNEQFF
TGCGCCAGCAGCCTCCTAGGGGACAGGGTAAATGAGCAGTTCTTC
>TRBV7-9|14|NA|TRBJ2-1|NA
CASSLSGNFNEQFF
TGTGCCAGCAGCTTATCCGGGAACTTCAATGAGCAGTTCTTC
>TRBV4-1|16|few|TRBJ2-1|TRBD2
CASRYTSGRAFYEQFF
TGCGCCAGCAGATATACTAGCGGGAGAGCGTTCTATGAGCAGTTCTTC
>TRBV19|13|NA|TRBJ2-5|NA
CASKRQLGETQYF
TGTGCCAGTAAGCGCCAGCTCGGGGAGACCCAGTACTTC
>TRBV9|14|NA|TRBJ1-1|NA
CASSLDGRGPEAFF
TGTGCCAGCAGCCTCGACGGCCGGGGCCCTGAAGCTTTCTTT
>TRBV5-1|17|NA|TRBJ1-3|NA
CASSELQVASSGNTIYF
TGCGCCAGCAGCGAACTTCAGGTCGCCTCCTCTGGAAACACCATATATTTT
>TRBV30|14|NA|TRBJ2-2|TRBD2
CALQGLARGGELFF
TGTGCCCTACAGGGACTAGCTAGGGGCGGGGAGCTGTTTTTT
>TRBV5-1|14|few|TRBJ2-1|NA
CASSLAGPYNEQFF
TGCGCCAGCAGCTTGGCGGGCCCCTACAATGAGCAGTTCTTC
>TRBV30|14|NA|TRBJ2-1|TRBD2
CAWRILAGRDEQFF
TGTGCCTGGAGAATACTAGCGGGAAGGGATGAGCAGTTCTTC
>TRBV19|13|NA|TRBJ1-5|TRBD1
CASSSTGEGPQHF
TGTGCCAGTAGTTCGACAGGGGAGGGTCCCCAGCATTTT